A single sample gave rise to the 18 T cell receptor beta chains below, sequenced in a study of cytomegalovirus exposure and HLA in healthy donors. The primer mix had 60 Vbeta and 13 Jbeta primers. Repertoires were generated with immunoSEQ multiplex PCR, while TCRdb's copy carries only in-frame clones and drops some. This sample's table reports about 110,000 clones. The sample was PBMCs. The receptors were gathered from a man aged 50-60 years in good health and CMV-seronegative.

This chain uses TRBV4-3 with TRBJ2-5, with D unresolved. CDR3 length: 14 residues. The V end lost 1 base, the J end lost 0 bases, and 6 bases lay between the germline ends. Per the germline V gene, CDR1 is LGHNA and CDR2 is YSLEER. The CDR3 nucleotides are TGCGCCAGCAGCCAAGTAAATAACCAAGAGACCCAGTACTTC. Translating gives CASSQVNNQETQYF.

The chain joins TRBV4-3 to TRBJ1-1, with 8 nucleotides matching TRBD1. V lost 4 bases and J lost 3; bases outside the gene matches: 7. Germline V lookup: CDR1 LGHNA, CDR2 YSLEER. This CDR3 spans 15 amino acids. CDR3 DNA: TGCGCCAGCAGCCTGATCGGACAGGGACACACTGAAGCTTTCTTT. It is translated as CASSLIGQGHTEAFF.

The chain joins TRBV5-1 to TRBJ2-7, with D possibly matching TRBD2 (5 bases). V was cut by 0 bases and J by 2 bases, with 9 bases left in between. Germline V gives CDR1 SGHRS, CDR2 YFSETQ. The CDR3 consists of 14 residues. The CDR3 nucleotides are TGCGCCAGCAGCTTGGCCGGTAGCGCCTACGAGCAGTACTTC. Protein product: CASSLAGSAYEQYF. Full variable domain (remainder filled in from reference TRBV5-1 and TRBJ2-7): KAGVTQTPRYLIKTRGQQVTLSCSPISGHRSVSWYQQTPGQGLQFLFEYFSETQRNKGNFPGRFSGRQFSNSRSEMNVSTLELGDSALYLCASSLAGSAYEQYFGPGTRLTVT.

The genes are TRBV13 and TRBJ1-1; D not resolved. CDR1 and CDR2 from the germline V gene are PRHDT and FYEKMQ (reference sequence). The V and J ends lost 7 bases and 6 bases respectively, with 15 bases between them. This CDR3 contains 13 residues. CDR3 residues: CASTPAGSPEAFF. The DNA of the CDR3 is TGTGCCAGCACCCCGGCGGGGTCTCCTGAAGCTTTCTTT. The complete variable domain, with remaining parts taken from reference TRBV13 and TRBJ1-1, reads AAGVIQSPRHLIKEKRETATLKCYPIPRHDTVYWYQQGPGQDPQFLISFYEKMQSDKGSIPDRFSAQQFSDYHSELNMSSLELGDSALYFCASTPAGSPEAFFGQGTRLTVV.

The chain carries TRBV11-2 and TRBJ1-1, with 12 bases lining up with TRBD1. The germline gives CDR1 SGHAT, CDR2 FQNNGV. This CDR3 has 14 residues. The ends lost 7 bases at V and 5 bases at J; junction bases unmatched: 5. This CDR3 reads CASNKGQGATEAFF. The CDR3 DNA is TGTGCCAGCAACAAGGGACAGGGGGCTACTGAAGCTTTCTTT.

V usage is TRBV19 and J usage is TRBJ1-5, with D unclear. V was cut by 5 bases and J by 0 bases, with 8 bases left in between. Germline CDR1 and CDR2: LNHDA and SQIVND (reference sequence). The CDR3 loop spans 14 amino acids. DNA of the CDR3: TGTGCCAGTAGTCGGGTTTATAGCAATCAGCCCCAGCATTTT. It codes for CASSRVYSNQPQHF.

This chain uses TRBV19 with TRBJ1-4; maybe TRBD1 (5 bases). This CDR3 is 10 amino acids long. Germline values: CDR1 LNHDA, CDR2 SQIVND (reference sequence). V gave up 10 bases and J gave up 10 bases, with 10 bases separating them. CDR3 amino acids: CATWGGKLFF. The DNA of the CDR3 is TGTGCCACCTGGGGGGGAAAACTGTTTTTT.

This rearrangement joins TRBV5-5 to TRBJ1-5; 9 bases match TRBD1. Losses at the gene ends were 4 bases for V and 3 bases for J; bases not matched to a gene: 5. This CDR3 region has 15 residues. Germline V lookup: CDR1 SGHKS, CDR2 YYEKEE (reference sequence). Here the CDR3 reads CASSPTGGVNQPQHF. The DNA for the CDR3 is TGTGCCAGCAGCCCGACAGGGGGGGTCAATCAGCCCCAGCATTTT.

The DNA of the CDR3 is TGTGCCAGCAGACCCCAGGGGAAATACAATGAGCAGTTCTTC. As protein: CASRPQGKYNEQFF. This rearrangement joins TRBV27 to TRBJ2-1; D is possibly TRBD1 (6 bases). The CDR3 is 14 amino acids. CDR1 and CDR2 (germline): MNHEY, SMNVEV (reference sequence). V was clipped by 6 bases and J by 4 bases, with 13 bases between them.

The V gene is TRBV7-6, the J gene TRBJ2-3; 10 nucleotides agree with TRBD1. With V trimmed by 3 bases and J by 2 bases, 11 bases remained unmatched. CDR1 and CDR2 (germline): SGHVS, FNYEAQ. CDR3 length: 18 amino acids. CDR3 region: CASSLNSDRGFYTDTQYF. The CDR3 coding sequence is TGTGCCAGCAGCTTGAACTCGGACAGGGGGTTCTACACAGATACGCAGTATTTT.

Details on this clone: This same CDR3 is encoded by further DNA sequences in the sample. This chain uses TRBV9 with TRBJ2-7; 11 bases are shared with TRBD1. V lost 2 bases and J lost 2; bases outside the gene matches: 0. The germline V gene encodes CDR1 SGDLS and CDR2 YYNGEE. CDR3 length: 14 amino acids. CDR3 nucleotides: TGTGCCAGCAGCGTGGGACAGGGGGCCTACGAGCAGTACTTC. As protein: CASSVGQGAYEQYF.

Worth noting for this clone: The same CDR3 arises from other DNA sequences in this sample as well. The rearrangement joins TRBV6-5 to TRBJ2-7; 8 bases map to TRBD2. V was pared by 0 bases and J by 1 base, with 2 bases of the junction left unmatched. Germline assignment: CDR1 MNHEY and CDR2 SVGAGI. The CDR3 has 15 amino acids. The chain's CDR3 is CASSYSLAGSYEQYF. CDR3 nucleotide sequence: TGTGCCAGCAGTTACTCCCTAGCGGGTTCCTACGAGCAGTACTTC.

This chain joins TRBV4-2 and TRBJ2-1; 7 nucleotides agree with TRBD2. The V and J ends lost 1 base and 4 bases, in that order; junction bases with no gene match: 10. Germline CDR1 reads LGHNA; CDR2 reads YNFKEQ. CDR3 size: 17 residues. The CDR3 region is CASSQARASGSYNEQFF. The CDR3 nucleotides are TGTGCCAGCAGCCAAGCAAGGGCTAGCGGTTCTTACAATGAGCAGTTCTTC.

The chain employs TRBV13 and TRBJ2-1; TRBD2 matches 8 bases. The ends lost 6 bases at V and 2 bases at J; junction bases unmatched: 12. The CDR3 is 17 residues long. Per the germline V gene, CDR1 is PRHDT and CDR2 is FYEKMQ (reference sequence). In DNA, the CDR3 is TGTGCCAGCAGTTACGGGGGGGATACTGTTACCTACAATGAGCAGTTCTTC. Translating gives CASSYGGDTVTYNEQFF.

This chain uses TRBV19 with TRBJ2-1, with TRBD2 matching 10 bases. Germline loops: CDR1 LNHDA, CDR2 SQIVND (reference sequence). With 1 base clipped from V and 5 bases from J, the junction kept 2 bases outside the gene matches. This CDR3 is 15 amino acids long. CDR3 loop: CASSIVAGGDNEQFF. Here the CDR3 DNA reads TGTGCCAGTAGTATAGTAGCGGGAGGTGACAATGAGCAGTTCTTC.

J is TRBJ2-1 and V is TRBV4-1, with a tentative D call TRBD1 (5 bases). Germline CDR1 is MGHRA and CDR2 is YSYEKL. Trimming removed 1 base at V and 4 bases at J, with 11 bases between. There are 15 residues in the CDR3. CDR3 loop: CASSQGSGIYNEQFF. The CDR3, as DNA: TGCGCCAGCAGCCAAGGGTCAGGGATATACAATGAGCAGTTCTTC.

The V call is TRBV6-6, the J call TRBJ1-2, with a tentative D call TRBD1 (6 bases). V lost 10 bases, J lost 8 bases, and 20 bases lay in between. Per the germline V gene, CDR1 is MNHNY and CDR2 is SVGAGI (reference sequence). This CDR3 has 13 residues. CDR3 amino acids: CATSRAGAGGYTF. The CDR3 nucleotides read TGTGCCACCTCCCGGGCAGGGGCTGGGGGCTACACCTTC.

This chain uses TRBV19 with TRBJ1-4; D is possibly TRBD1 (5 bases). V lost 5 bases, J lost 0 bases, and 19 bases lay in between. The CDR3 is made up of 18 amino acids. Germline values: CDR1 LNHDA, CDR2 SQIVND (reference sequence). The CDR3 bases are TGTGCCAGTAGTCTGAGGGAGGGGATGCATGCAACTAATGAAAAACTGTTTTTT. Its translation: CASSLREGMHATNEKLFF.